These T cell receptor beta chains were read from a single sample in a study of cytomegalovirus exposure and HLA in healthy donors. Profiled with immunoSEQ multiplex PCR; TCRdb holds only in-frame clones, not every one. The sample carries 150,000 to 200,000 clones, roughly 77% recorded once. Sequenced input: PBMCs. The origin of the receptors is a man younger than 35 in good health and CMV-seropositive. CDR3s include the opening cysteine and the closing phenylalanine or tryptophan. The D gene is left open where the match is weak. The size field is filled for only some rows; it gives once, few, many or a size class.

V,D,J,size,CDR3,DNA
TRBV6-1,.,TRBJ1-1,few,CASMFGRAFF,TGTGCCAGCATGTTCGGGAGAGCTTTCTTT
TRBV19,.,TRBJ2-6,.,CASSPESSGANVLTF,TGTGCCAGTAGCCCGGAGAGCTCTGGGGCCAACGTCCTGACTTTC
TRBV28,TRBD1,TRBJ1-2,.,CASSPTTGAGYTF,TGTGCCAGCAGCCCAACCACAGGGGCTGGCTACACCTTC
TRBV30,TRBD1,TRBJ1-1,.,CAWSRGPNTEAFF,TGTGCCTGGAGTAGGGGGCCGAACACTGAAGCTTTCTTT
TRBV5-1,.,TRBJ2-1,.,CASSLSPVGANYNEQFF,TGCGCCAGCAGCTTGTCCCCCGTGGGGGCTAACTACAATGAGCAGTTCTTC
TRBV6-5,.,TRBJ2-5,.,CASSYSGRQETQYF,TGTGCCAGCAGTTACTCGGGCAGACAAGAGACCCAGTACTTC
TRBV19,TRBD1,TRBJ1-4,.,CASSDDRVSEKLFF,TGTGCCAGTAGTGATGACAGGGTATCTGAAAAACTGTTTTTT
TRBV2,TRBD2,TRBJ2-1,.,CASKAGLARESSYNEQFF,TGTGCCAGCAAAGCGGGACTAGCGAGGGAAAGCTCCTACAATGAGCAGTTCTTC
TRBV12-5,TRBD2,TRBJ2-3,.,CASGAGGLPTDTQYF,TGTGCTAGTGGTGCGGGGGGGCTACCCACAGATACGCAGTATTTT
TRBV25-1,TRBD1,TRBJ1-2,.,CASSVSGGAGYGYTF,TGTGCCAGCAGTGTATCAGGGGGCGCGGGATATGGCTACACCTTC
TRBV21-1,.,TRBJ1-6,.,CASSVWTPGTVNSPLHF,TGTGCCAGCTCTGTCTGGACCCCCGGGACAGTCAATTCACCCCTCCACTTT
TRBV9,.,TRBJ2-3,.,CASSVEGGVADTQYF,TGTGCCAGCAGCGTAGAGGGCGGGGTTGCAGATACGCAGTATTTT
TRBV10-3,TRBD1,TRBJ2-3,.,CAISERGQGSTDTQYF,TGTGCCATCAGTGAGAGGGGACAGGGAAGCACAGATACGCAGTATTTT
TRBV7-9,.,TRBJ1-1,few,CASSLGQAAEAFF,TGTGCCAGCAGCTTAGGGCAGGCCGCTGAAGCTTTCTTT
TRBV11-3,TRBD2,TRBJ2-3,once,CASSHTRGGRWPDTQYF,TGTGCCAGCAGCCACACGCGGGGGGGCCGATGGCCAGATACGCAGTATTTT
TRBV28,TRBD1,TRBJ1-4,.,CASRPGTGGSAGYEKLFF,TGTGCCAGCAGACCCGGGACAGGGGGCTCCGCGGGATATGAAAAACTGTTTTTT
TRBV7-9,TRBD2,TRBJ2-1,.,CASSLGTSGRNEQFF,TGTGCCAGCAGCCTCGGGACTAGCGGGAGGAATGAACAGTTCTTC
TRBV30,.,TRBJ1-5,.,CAWKAGGNQPQHF,TGTGCCTGGAAGGCAGGGGGCAATCAGCCCCAGCATTTT
TRBV19,TRBD1,TRBJ1-2,few,CASQDRAPVYGYTF,TGTGCCAGTCAGGACAGGGCCCCTGTCTATGGCTACACCTTC
TRBV15,TRBD1,TRBJ1-6,.,CATSPRGNNSPLHF,TGTGCCACCAGCCCCAGGGGGAATAATTCACCCCTCCACTTT
TRBV27,TRBD1,TRBJ1-1,.,CASRQGQGYMNTEAFF,TGTGCCAGCAGACAGGGACAGGGTTATATGAACACTGAAGCTTTCTTT
TRBV6-1,.,TRBJ1-3,.,CASSTDGSSGNTIYF,TGTGCCAGCAGCACAGACGGATCGTCTGGAAACACCATATATTTT
TRBV29-1,TRBD2,TRBJ2-1,few,CSVPGLGYNEQFF,TGCAGCGTTCCGGGACTAGGCTACAATGAGCAGTTCTTC
TRBV27,.,TRBJ1-5,once,CASSLRGSFNQPQHF,TGTGCCAGCAGTTTACGCGGCAGTTTCAATCAGCCCCAGCATTTT
TRBV7-2,TRBD1,TRBJ2-1,once,CASSPLRGRYNEQFF,TGTGCCAGCAGCCCCCTAAGGGGGCGATACAATGAGCAGTTCTTC
TRBV29-1,.,TRBJ1-2,few,CSVDPLERYTF,TGCAGCGTTGATCCCCTAGAACGCTACACCTTC
TRBV11-2,.,TRBJ2-3,.,CASSLGRDRADTQYF,TGTGCCAGCAGCCTAGGACGGGATAGGGCAGATACGCAGTATTTT
TRBV19,TRBD1,TRBJ1-3,.,CASSTRTGSSGNTIYF,TGTGCCAGTAGTACCCGGACAGGCAGCTCTGGAAACACCATATATTTT
TRBV5-1,TRBD1,TRBJ1-1,few,CASIPESGRGQVFF,TGCGCCAGCATCCCGGAAAGCGGCAGGGGGCAAGTTTTCTTT
TRBV5-6,TRBD2,TRBJ2-3,few,CASSRGLAGETDTQYF,TGTGCCAGCAGCCGGGGACTAGCGGGAGAAACAGATACGCAGTATTTT
TRBV5-1,.,TRBJ2-5,.,CASSGGSGYQETQYF,TGCGCCAGCAGCGGAGGTAGTGGGTACCAAGAGACCCAGTACTTC
TRBV5-1,.,TRBJ1-1,.,CASSLTGRTEAFF,TGCGCCAGCAGCTTGACAGGGCGGACTGAAGCTTTCTTT
TRBV5-1,TRBD2,TRBJ2-1,.,CASAGGGLAGDGEQFF,TGCGCCAGCGCCGGCGGGGGACTAGCGGGAGACGGTGAGCAGTTCTTC
TRBV19,.,TRBJ1-2,once,CASGEKFIYGYTF,TGTGCCAGTGGAGAAAAGTTTATCTATGGCTACACCTTC
TRBV19,TRBD1,TRBJ1-2,.,CASSIQQGARGYTF,TGTGCCAGTAGTATCCAACAGGGGGCAAGGGGCTACACCTTC
TRBV5-5,.,TRBJ2-6,.,CASSLVGGSGANVLTF,TGTGCCAGCAGCTTGGTTGGCGGATCTGGGGCCAACGTCCTGACTTTC
TRBV5-1,TRBD1,TRBJ1-2,.,CASSSTGGYYGYTF,TGCGCCAGCAGCTCGACAGGGGGTTACTATGGCTACACCTTC
TRBV4-2,.,TRBJ2-6,.,CASSLGGGDNSGANVLTF,TGTGCCAGCAGTCTCGGAGGTGGGGATAACTCTGGGGCCAACGTCCTGACTTTC
TRBV29-1,TRBD1,TRBJ2-5,.,CSVRQGPEETQYF,TGCAGCGTTCGACAGGGGCCCGAAGAGACCCAGTACTTC
TRBV28,.,TRBJ2-5,once,CASSRQGRYQETQYF,TGTGCCAGCAGTCGGCAGGGAAGGTACCAAGAGACCCAGTACTTC
TRBV6-1,TRBD2,TRBJ2-1,few,CASSGTLAGYNEQFF,TGTGCCAGCAGTGGTACACTAGCGGGGTACAATGAGCAGTTCTTC
TRBV2,.,TRBJ2-5,.,CASRKGGGRETQYF,TGTGCCAGCCGTAAAGGAGGGGGCCGGGAGACCCAGTACTTC
TRBV15,TRBD1,TRBJ1-1,.,CATSTRQGRDTEAFF,TGTGCCACCAGCACCCGACAGGGGCGGGACACTGAAGCTTTCTTT
TRBV18,.,TRBJ2-2,.,CASSPDTANTGELFF,TGTGCCAGCTCACCGGACACGGCGAACACCGGGGAGCTGTTTTTT
TRBV11-2,.,TRBJ1-2,few,CASSLETGPYGYTF,TGTGCCAGCAGCTTAGAAACAGGGCCCTATGGCTACACCTTC
TRBV28,.,TRBJ1-4,.,CASSSMDLTDNRNEKLFF,TGTGCCAGCAGTTCTATGGATCTCACGGACAACAGGAATGAAAAACTGTTTTTT
TRBV15,.,TRBJ1-1,once,CATSPWGDTEAFF,TGTGCCACCAGCCCGTGGGGGGACACTGAAGCTTTCTTT
TRBV6-5,TRBD1,TRBJ1-2,.,CASSTGEDGYTF,TGTGCCAGCAGTACAGGGGAAGATGGCTACACCTTC
TRBV18,TRBD1,TRBJ1-2,.,CASAVGQGVLNYGYTF,TGTGCCAGCGCAGTAGGACAGGGGGTCCTGAACTATGGCTACACCTTC
TRBV15,.,TRBJ1-4,.,CATSRDFREKLFF,TGTGCCACCAGCAGAGATTTTCGGGAAAAACTGTTTTTT
TRBV29-1,TRBD2,TRBJ2-1,.,CSGRLAGGRNEQFF,TGCAGCGGCCGACTAGCGGGAGGGAGGAATGAGCAGTTCTTC
TRBV7-9,.,TRBJ2-1,.,CASSREDEQFF,TGTGCCAGCAGCCGAGAAGATGAGCAGTTCTTC
TRBV5-5,.,TRBJ1-1,.,CASSRFDSAPSPPWAFF,TGTGCCAGCAGCCGTTTCGATTCTGCTCCGAGCCCTCCCTGGGCTTTCTTT